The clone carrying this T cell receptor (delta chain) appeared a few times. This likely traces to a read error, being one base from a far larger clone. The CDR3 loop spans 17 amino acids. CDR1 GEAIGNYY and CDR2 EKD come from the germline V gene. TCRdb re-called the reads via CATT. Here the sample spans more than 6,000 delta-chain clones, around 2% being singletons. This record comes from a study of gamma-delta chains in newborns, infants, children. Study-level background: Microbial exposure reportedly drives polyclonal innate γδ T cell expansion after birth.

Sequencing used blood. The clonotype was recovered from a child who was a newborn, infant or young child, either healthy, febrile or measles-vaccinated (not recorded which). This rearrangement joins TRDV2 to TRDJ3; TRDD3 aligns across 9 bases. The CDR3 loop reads CACDTAGGSWDARQMFF. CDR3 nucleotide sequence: TGTGCCTGTGACACCGCTGGGGGATCCTGGGACGCCCGACAGATGTTTTTC.